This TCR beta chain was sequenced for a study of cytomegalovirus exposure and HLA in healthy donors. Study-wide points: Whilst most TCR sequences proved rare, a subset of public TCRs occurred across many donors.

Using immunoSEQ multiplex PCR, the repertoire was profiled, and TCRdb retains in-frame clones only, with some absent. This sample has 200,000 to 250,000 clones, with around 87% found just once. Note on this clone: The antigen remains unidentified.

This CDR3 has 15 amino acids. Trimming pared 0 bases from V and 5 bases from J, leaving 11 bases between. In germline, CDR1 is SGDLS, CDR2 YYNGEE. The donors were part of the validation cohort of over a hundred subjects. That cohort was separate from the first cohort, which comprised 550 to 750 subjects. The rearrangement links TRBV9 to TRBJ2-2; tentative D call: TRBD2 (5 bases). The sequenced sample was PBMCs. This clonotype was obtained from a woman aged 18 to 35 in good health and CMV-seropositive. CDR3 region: CASSVVDSDTGELFF. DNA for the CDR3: TGTGCCAGCAGCGTAGTAGATAGCGATACCGGGGAGCTGTTTTTT. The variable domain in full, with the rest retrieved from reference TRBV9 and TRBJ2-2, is DSGVTQTPKHLITATGQRVTLRCSPRSGDLSVYWYQQSLDQGLQFLIQYYNGEERAKGNILERFSAQQFPDLHSELNLSSLELGDSALYFCASSVVDSDTGELFFGEGSRLTVL.